This TCR beta chain was profiled in a study of Ad26.COV2.S vaccination and SARS-CoV-2 variants. A note on this clone: Its antigen is unknown.

V was trimmed by 4 bases and J by 5 bases, leaving 12 bases between them. Germline V gene lookup returns CDR1 SNHLY and CDR2 FYNNEI. The CDR3 runs to 14 residues. Sequencing used immunoSEQ multiplex PCR; TCRdb keeps in-frame clones, though not all of them. The sample lists fewer than 100,000 clones; roughly 84% were seen once. Study-wide points: There was a possibility that the TCR breadth and depth analyses underestimated total T cell responses. Placebo recipients had lower spike-specific TCR breadth than vaccine recipients. Following vaccination, spike-specific CD8+ and CD4+ T cell responses reportedly exhibited substantial breadth. Whether participants received vaccine or placebo, their non-spike TCR breadth was similar.

This sequence was found in a human donor who had recovered from COVID-19. The sample consisted of peripheral blood, taken after recovery from COVID-19. V usage is TRBV2 and J usage is TRBJ2-1, with D maybe TRBD1 (5 bases). The CDR3 is CASSAGSGHNEQFF. For the CDR3, the DNA is TGTGCCAGCAGTGCAGGGTCCGGTCACAATGAGCAGTTCTTC.